Listed below are T cell receptor beta chains from one sample, sequenced in a study of PD-L1 blockade in urothelial cancer. The protocol was immunoSEQ multiplex PCR, while the TCRdb copy is restricted to in-frame clones and leaves out a portion. The data show around 42,000 clones, with roughly 77% seen just once and under 3% held by the top ten. This specimen was PBMCs, taken around atezolizumab (anti-PD-L1) treatment. These receptors came from a man aged 65-85 years with urothelial cancer. Both conserved end residues are part of each CDR3. A D gene is named only where the DNA matches it firmly. Clone size, where shown, is once, few, many, or a class for clones that have expanded.

abundance: -
v_gene: TRBV9
d_gene: -
j_gene: TRBJ1-4
CDR3nt: TGTGCCAGCAGCGTAGGAGGCAGTCATAATGAAAAACTGTTTTTT
CDR3aa: CASSVGGSHNEKLFF

abundance: -
v_gene: TRBV6-6
d_gene: TRBD1
j_gene: TRBJ2-2
CDR3nt: TGTGCCAGCAGCCCAGGACAGGGGACGAACACCGGGGAGCTGTTTTTT
CDR3aa: CASSPGQGTNTGELFF

abundance: -
v_gene: TRBV2
d_gene: TRBD1
j_gene: TRBJ2-5
CDR3nt: TGTGCCAGCAGACGGGACAGGGGTAGGGAGACCCAGTACTTC
CDR3aa: CASRRDRGRETQYF

abundance: -
v_gene: TRBV5-6
d_gene: -
j_gene: TRBJ2-5
CDR3nt: TGTGCCAGCAGCTTCTTCCTACAGGGCCAAGAGACCCAGTACTTC
CDR3aa: CASSFFLQGQETQYF

abundance: -
v_gene: TRBV10-3
d_gene: TRBD1
j_gene: TRBJ1-1
CDR3nt: TGTGCCATCAGGCGGGACAGGGAGAACACTGAAGCTTTCTTT
CDR3aa: CAIRRDRENTEAFF

abundance: few
v_gene: TRBV6-6
d_gene: -
j_gene: TRBJ2-7
CDR3nt: TGTGCCAGCAGTTACACGAGTCGGGCGGGGTCTACGGAGCAGTACTTC
CDR3aa: CASSYTSRAGSTEQYF

abundance: -
v_gene: TRBV11-2
d_gene: TRBD2
j_gene: TRBJ2-3
CDR3nt: TGTGCCAGCACCATAGCAGCGGGACCTACAGATACGCAGTATTTT
CDR3aa: CASTIAAGPTDTQYF

abundance: -
v_gene: TRBV18
d_gene: -
j_gene: TRBJ2-6
CDR3nt: TGTGCCAGCTCCAACTCTGGGGCCAACGTCCTGACTTTC
CDR3aa: CASSNSGANVLTF

abundance: few
v_gene: TRBV4-2
d_gene: TRBD2
j_gene: TRBJ2-5
CDR3nt: TGTGCCAGCAGCCGACTAGCGGGAGAGACCCAGTACTTC
CDR3aa: CASSRLAGETQYF

abundance: -
v_gene: TRBV12-5
d_gene: -
j_gene: TRBJ2-7
CDR3nt: TGTGCTAGTGGTTACAGCGGAAGCTCCTACGAGCAGTACTTC
CDR3aa: CASGYSGSSYEQYF

abundance: -
v_gene: TRBV7-6
d_gene: -
j_gene: TRBJ2-1
CDR3nt: TGTGCCAGCAGCAAGGGGGGGAGCTCCTACAATGAGCAGTTCTTC
CDR3aa: CASSKGGSSYNEQFF

abundance: once
v_gene: TRBV5-1
d_gene: -
j_gene: TRBJ1-2
CDR3nt: TGCGCCAGCAGCCTAGGACCCGGCGGGATGTATGGCTACACCTTC
CDR3aa: CASSLGPGGMYGYTF

abundance: few
v_gene: TRBV28
d_gene: -
j_gene: TRBJ1-2
CDR3nt: TGTGCCAGCAGTTTAACGGGGGTCTATGGCTACACCTTC
CDR3aa: CASSLTGVYGYTF

abundance: -
v_gene: TRBV19
d_gene: TRBD2
j_gene: TRBJ2-5
CDR3nt: TGTGCCAGTAAAAGTCACGCTAGCGGGAACTGGGTGGGAGAGACCCAGTACTTC
CDR3aa: CASKSHASGNWVGETQYF

abundance: -
v_gene: TRBV28
d_gene: TRBD2
j_gene: TRBJ2-1
CDR3nt: TGTGCCAGCAGTCCACCCTGGGGGAGGGGCGATGAGCAGTTCTTC
CDR3aa: CASSPPWGRGDEQFF

abundance: few
v_gene: TRBV5-1
d_gene: TRBD2
j_gene: TRBJ2-2
CDR3nt: TGCGCCAGCAGCCCGCGGGGTAGCGGGAGAACAGGCGGGGAGCTGTTTTTT
CDR3aa: CASSPRGSGRTGGELFF

abundance: few
v_gene: TRBV28
d_gene: -
j_gene: TRBJ2-2
CDR3nt: TGTGCCAGCAGTTTACTCCTCCTCAGATCGAACACCGGGGAGCTGTTTTTT
CDR3aa: CASSLLLLRSNTGELFF

abundance: -
v_gene: TRBV11-3
d_gene: TRBD1
j_gene: TRBJ2-7
CDR3nt: TGTGCCAGCAGCTTAGGGACAGGGATGGACGGCTACGAGCAGTACTTC
CDR3aa: CASSLGTGMDGYEQYF

abundance: -
v_gene: TRBV27
d_gene: TRBD1
j_gene: TRBJ1-2
CDR3nt: TGTGCCAGCAGTTTACTCCGGGACAGTGGTGGCTACACCTTC
CDR3aa: CASSLLRDSGGYTF

abundance: -
v_gene: TRBV9
d_gene: TRBD2
j_gene: TRBJ2-7
CDR3nt: TGTGCCAGCAGCGCGGGACTAGCGCTCAACTACGAGCAGTACTTC
CDR3aa: CASSAGLALNYEQYF

abundance: -
v_gene: TRBV6-5
d_gene: -
j_gene: TRBJ2-1
CDR3nt: TGTGCCAGCAGTCTCCTAGGTGAAGAGCAGTTCTTC
CDR3aa: CASSLLGEEQFF

abundance: -
v_gene: TRBV7-6
d_gene: TRBD2
j_gene: TRBJ2-1
CDR3nt: TGTGCCAGCAGCTTATTAACTAGCGGGAGGCCCCAAGAGCAGTTCTTC
CDR3aa: CASSLLTSGRPQEQFF

abundance: -
v_gene: TRBV11-2
d_gene: -
j_gene: TRBJ2-1
CDR3nt: TGTGCCAGCAGGGGACAACACAATGAGCAGTTCTTC
CDR3aa: CASRGQHNEQFF

abundance: once
v_gene: TRBV5-5
d_gene: -
j_gene: TRBJ2-3
CDR3nt: TGTGCCAGCAGTCGCAGGGGATACACAGATACGCAGTATTTT
CDR3aa: CASSRRGYTDTQYF

abundance: once
v_gene: TRBV7-9
d_gene: -
j_gene: TRBJ2-1
CDR3nt: TGTGCCAGCAACGCGGGCCTCGATAATGAGCAGTTCTTC
CDR3aa: CASNAGLDNEQFF

abundance: -
v_gene: TRBV5-4
d_gene: TRBD1
j_gene: TRBJ2-5
CDR3nt: TGTGCCAGCAGCTGGGGACAGGGACCCCAAGAGACCCAGTACTTC
CDR3aa: CASSWGQGPQETQYF

abundance: -
v_gene: TRBV14
d_gene: -
j_gene: TRBJ2-1
CDR3nt: TGTGCCAGCAGCCGAGGCTTCTCTGAGCAGTTCTTC
CDR3aa: CASSRGFSEQFF

abundance: -
v_gene: TRBV5-6
d_gene: TRBD1
j_gene: TRBJ2-7
CDR3nt: TGTGCCAGCAGCTCGGGACAGTTCTACGAGCAGTACTTC
CDR3aa: CASSSGQFYEQYF

abundance: -
v_gene: TRBV30
d_gene: -
j_gene: TRBJ2-7
CDR3nt: TGTGCCTGGGGTAGACAGGTCAACGAGCAGTACTTC
CDR3aa: CAWGRQVNEQYF

abundance: -
v_gene: TRBV4-3
d_gene: TRBD1
j_gene: TRBJ2-1
CDR3nt: TGCGCCAGCAGCCCCACTCCGGGACAGGAGTTTAATGAGCAGTTCTTC
CDR3aa: CASSPTPGQEFNEQFF

abundance: medium-sized
v_gene: TRBV5-4
d_gene: -
j_gene: TRBJ2-7
CDR3nt: TGTGCCAGCAGCGACGGCGCAGGGGCCTTCTCCTACGAGCAGTACTTC
CDR3aa: CASSDGAGAFSYEQYF

abundance: -
v_gene: TRBV9
d_gene: -
j_gene: TRBJ2-3
CDR3nt: TGTGCCAGCAGCTCCCGCAGGATCGAGAAAACAGGGTATGCAGATACGCAGTATTTT
CDR3aa: CASSSRRIEKTGYADTQYF

abundance: -
v_gene: TRBV7-2
d_gene: -
j_gene: TRBJ2-5
CDR3nt: TGTGCCAGCAGCTCTCAGGAGACCCAGTACTTC
CDR3aa: CASSSQETQYF

abundance: -
v_gene: TRBV11-3
d_gene: -
j_gene: TRBJ2-5
CDR3nt: TGTGCCAGCAGCTTAAATTCCTTAGAGACCCAGTACTTC
CDR3aa: CASSLNSLETQYF

abundance: -
v_gene: TRBV28
d_gene: TRBD1
j_gene: TRBJ1-5
CDR3nt: TGTGCCAGCAGCATAGGGACAGGGTGGGGTCAGCCCCAGCATTTT
CDR3aa: CASSIGTGWGQPQHF

abundance: -
v_gene: TRBV29-1
d_gene: -
j_gene: TRBJ2-1
CDR3nt: TGCAGCGTTGCACAGGGTCCCGGTGGTGAGCAGTTCTTC
CDR3aa: CSVAQGPGGEQFF

abundance: -
v_gene: TRBV9
d_gene: TRBD1
j_gene: TRBJ2-1
CDR3nt: TGTGCCAGCAGCGTGCTGGACAGGTCTTCCAATGAGCAGTTCTTC
CDR3aa: CASSVLDRSSNEQFF

abundance: -
v_gene: TRBV7-3
d_gene: TRBD1
j_gene: TRBJ2-5
CDR3nt: TGTGCCAGCAGCTTGTTTGGCGGGACAGGGGATGGGACCCAGTACTTC
CDR3aa: CASSLFGGTGDGTQYF

abundance: -
v_gene: TRBV27
d_gene: TRBD1
j_gene: TRBJ1-1
CDR3nt: TGTGCCAGCAGTACGTTGACAGGGGTGAACACTGAAGCTTTCTTT
CDR3aa: CASSTLTGVNTEAFF

abundance: -
v_gene: TRBV23-1
d_gene: -
j_gene: TRBJ2-3
CDR3nt: TGCGCCAGCAGTCAAGTTCCCCTATGGGCGGGCCACACAGATACGCAGTATTTT
CDR3aa: CASSQVPLWAGHTDTQYF

abundance: -
v_gene: TRBV15
d_gene: TRBD1
j_gene: TRBJ2-6
CDR3nt: TGTGCCACCAGCAGTGGGACAGCTGGGGCCAACGTCCTGACTTTC
CDR3aa: CATSSGTAGANVLTF